Shown below are 29 T cell receptor beta chains from a single sample sequenced in a study of blood T cell repertoires in COVID-19. Sequencing was performed with immunoSEQ multiplex PCR; in TCRdb, only in-frame clones are kept and a portion is missing. The data contain approximately 200,000 clones, 86% of them singletons. Material: PBMCs or T cells enriched from blood (not recorded which). Receptors originate from a woman aged 25 to 39 who had been exposed to COVID-19.

The DNA for the CDR3 is TGTGCCACCAGCCAGACGGGGGGACAGGCCGGGGAGACCCAGTACTTC. Translated, it gives CATSQTGGQAGETQYF. The chain combines TRBV24-1 with TRBJ2-5; D possibly corresponds to TRBD1 (8 bases). The CDR3 runs to 16 residues. In germline, CDR1 is KGHDR, CDR2 SFDVKD. The V end was cut by 7 bases, the J end by 5 bases, with 22 bases between.

This sequence joins TRBV19 and TRBJ1-5; the D gene is possibly TRBD1 (6 bases). This CDR3 spans 14 amino acids. CDR1 is LNHDA, CDR2 SQIVND, per germline (reference sequence). The V end was cut by 7 bases, the J end by 3 bases, with 13 bases between. CDR3 sequence (DNA): TGTGCCAGTACGGGTGGACAGTCCAATCAGCCCCAGCATTTT. Translation: CASTGGQSNQPQHF.

The chain is built from TRBV12-3 or TRBV12-4 and TRBJ1-1, with 7 bases that match TRBD1. V trimming: 6 bases; J trimming: 10 bases; junction bases outside the gene matches: 8. The CDR3 runs to 12 residues. The CDR3 is CASRGNRGGAFF. CDR3 DNA sequence: TGTGCCAGCAGGGGAAACAGGGGTGGAGCTTTCTTT.

V gene TRBV11-2 combines with J gene TRBJ1-2, with TRBD1 matching over 7 bases. The trim removed 4 bases at V and 4 bases at J, leaving 15 bases unmatched. The CDR3 loop spans 17 amino acids. Germline assignment: CDR1 SGHAT and CDR2 FQNNGV. CDR3 in DNA: TGTGCCAGCAGCTCGCTAAAACGGGACAGACGTATCTATGGCTACACCTTC. Its protein product is CASSSLKRDRRIYGYTF.

J is TRBJ2-4 and V is TRBV6-5; tentative D call: TRBD2 (5 bases). The germline V gene encodes CDR1 MNHEY and CDR2 SVGAGI. The CDR3 loop spans 13 amino acids. Between the trimmed V and J ends, which lost 6 bases and 3 bases, there was a span of 9 bases. CDR3 sequence reads: CASRVEVKNIQYF. In nucleotides, the CDR3 is TGTGCCAGCAGGGTGGAGGTCAAAAACATTCAGTACTTC.

This clone was detected once. The chain couples TRBV2 to TRBJ2-5; 9 bases agree with TRBD1. This CDR3 comprises 14 residues. After removal of 5 bases from V and 5 bases from J, the junction contained 6 bases not matched to a gene. Per the germline V gene, CDR1 is SNHLY and CDR2 is FYNNEI. The CDR3, as DNA: TGTGCCAGCAGTAAGGGACAGGGATTCGAGACCCAGTACTTC. Translating gives CASSKGQGFETQYF.

The chain has TRBV9 and TRBJ1-1; D gene uncertain. Looked up from germline, CDR1 is SGDLS and CDR2 is YYNGEE. V was pared by 3 bases and J by 2 bases, with 17 bases between. This CDR3 has 16 amino acids. The CDR3 is CASSASSSGANTEAFF. Here the CDR3 DNA reads TGTGCCAGCAGCGCAAGTTCGTCCGGAGCAAACACTGAAGCTTTCTTT.

The genes are TRBV27 and TRBJ1-4; 8 bases fit TRBD1. CDR1 is MNHEY and CDR2 is SMNVEV in the germline V gene (reference sequence). The CDR3 runs to 14 residues. V was pared by 5 bases and J by 8 bases, with 7 bases of the junction left unmatched. The CDR3 DNA sequence: TGTGCCAGCAGTCAATTACAGGGGGGAGAAAAACTGTTTTTT. Its translation is CASSQLQGGEKLFF.

The J gene is TRBJ1-3, the V gene TRBV30, with D unresolved. Trimming pared 1 base from V and 2 bases from J, leaving 6 bases between. CDR1 is GTSNPN and CDR2 is SVGIG in the germline V gene (reference sequence). The CDR3 runs 13 residues. CDR3 sequence: CAWSELAGNTIYF. The CDR3 DNA reads TGTGCCTGGAGTGAACTAGCTGGAAACACCATATATTTT.

The gene calls are TRBV24-1 and TRBJ2-3; D gene ambiguous. There are 14 residues in the CDR3. V dropped 3 bases and J dropped 2 bases, with 8 bases sitting between them. CDR1 KGHDR and CDR2 SFDVKD come from the germline V gene. In DNA form, the CDR3 reads TGTGCCACCAGTGATAGTGGCCTCACAGATACGCAGTATTTT. Amino acid sequence: CATSDSGLTDTQYF.

This chain links TRBV10-2 with TRBJ1-1; 8 bases are shared with TRBD1. The CDR3 spans 14 residues. The V gene end was trimmed by 7 bases and the J gene end by 2 bases; junction bases not matched to a gene: 6. Germline CDR1 is WSHSY and CDR2 is SAAADI. CDR3 in amino acids: CASKGDRQNTEAFF. The CDR3, as DNA: TGCGCCAGCAAGGGGGACAGGCAAAACACTGAAGCTTTCTTT.

V gene TRBV21-1 combines with J gene TRBJ1-2. TRBV21-1 counts as a pseudogene. The CDR3 is 16 residues long. The CDR3 bases are TGTGCCAGCAGTTCGAGGCGGTCCGAAAGGAACTATGGCTACACCTTC. Translating gives CASSSRRSERNYGYTF.

This chain connects TRBV6-1 to TRBJ2-6; no clear D. Trimming removed 3 bases from V and 2 bases from J, with 8 bases in between. The CDR3 consists of 15 residues. Germline CDR1 and CDR2: MNHNS and SASEGT. The CDR3 DNA reads TGTGCCAGCAGTGAGGAGACGGCTGGGGCCAACGTCCTGACTTTC. This encodes CASSEETAGANVLTF.

The chain is built from TRBV24-1 and TRBJ2-1; 9 bases match TRBD1. CDR1 and CDR2 (germline): KGHDR, SFDVKD. V lost 4 bases, J lost 1 base, and 4 bases stayed unmatched. The CDR3 consists of 16 residues. The CDR3 DNA sequence: TGTGCCACCAGTGACCCCGGGACAGGGTCCTACAATGAGCAGTTCTTC. As protein: CATSDPGTGSYNEQFF.

The chain links TRBV5-6 to TRBJ1-2; unclear D gene. V shed 4 bases and J shed 2 bases, with 12 bases lying between them. This CDR3 has 14 amino acids. Germline V CDR1 and CDR2: SGHDT, YYEEEE. The CDR3 here is CASSQADRNYGYTF. The CDR3, as DNA: TGTGCCAGCAGCCAGGCAGACCGGAACTATGGCTACACCTTC. The whole variable domain, filled in from reference TRBV5-6 and TRBJ1-2, reads DAGVTQSPTHLIKTRGQQVTLRCSPKSGHDTVSWYQQALGQGPQFIFQYYEEEERQRGNFPDRFSGHQFPNYSSELNVNALLLGDSALYLCASSQADRNYGYTFGSGTRLTVV.

This chain uses TRBV7-2 with TRBJ2-7; TRBD1 aligns across 8 bases. The V gene end was trimmed by 5 bases and the J gene end by 5 bases; junction bases not matched to a gene: 14. The CDR3 is 16 amino acids. Per the germline V gene, CDR1 is SGHTA and CDR2 is FQGNSA. This CDR3 reads CASSPGGRQGAHEQYF. DNA of the CDR3: TGTGCCAGCAGCCCAGGGGGTAGGCAGGGGGCCCACGAGCAGTACTTC.

This clone came up once. The chain recombines TRBV12-5 with TRBJ1-4, with D unresolved. The CDR3 runs 15 residues. The germline V and J ends were trimmed by 1 base and 2 bases, with 8 bases remaining between them. CDR1 is LGHNT, CDR2 FRNRAP, per germline. CDR3 region: CASGLASRTNEKLFF. In DNA, the CDR3 is TGTGCTAGTGGTTTGGCATCGCGGACTAATGAAAAACTGTTTTTT.

The chain carries TRBV10-2 and TRBJ1-2, with TRBD1 matching over 10 bases. The CDR3 loop spans 14 amino acids. Losses at the gene ends were 7 bases for V and 4 bases for J; bases not matched to a gene: 6. From germline, CDR1 is WSHSY and CDR2 SAAADI. The CDR3 is CASTPGQGTYGYTF. CDR3 sequence (DNA): TGCGCCAGCACCCCGGGACAGGGGACCTATGGCTACACCTTC.

This chain uses TRBV7-2 with TRBJ2-7; the D gene is possibly TRBD2 (5 bases). The CDR3 contains 13 residues. The V end was cut by 4 bases, the J end by 5 bases, with 12 bases between. Germline assignment: CDR1 SGHTA and CDR2 FQGNSA. DNA of the CDR3: TGTGCCAGCAGCTCCTCTCTCGGGAACGAGCAGTACTTC. This codes for CASSSSLGNEQYF.

The CDR3 here is CASSLAGLSREKLFF. CDR3 in DNA: TGTGCCAGCAGTTTAGCGGGGTTGAGTCGGGAAAAACTGTTTTTT. The V and J genes are TRBV28 and TRBJ1-4; no clear D. V was pared by 2 bases and J by 8 bases, with 15 bases between. CDR1 is MDHEN and CDR2 is SYDVKM in the germline V gene. The CDR3 is 15 amino acids. Looking up the rest from reference TRBV28 and TRBJ1-4 gives the full variable domain: DVKVTQSSRYLVKRTGEKVFLECVQDMDHENMFWYRQDPGLGLRLIYFSYDVKMKEKGDIPEGYSVSREKKERFSLILESASTNQTSMYLCASSLAGLSREKLFFGSGTQLSVL.

This chain connects TRBV27 to TRBJ1-4, with a weak D call TRBD1 (5 bases). This CDR3 region has 17 residues. Trimming took off 3 bases at V and 2 bases at J, with 16 bases between the two ends. Germline V gives CDR1 MNHEY, CDR2 SMNVEV (reference sequence). The CDR3 nucleotides read TGTGCCAGCAGTTTTAGGTCATCTGGGGGGACTAATGAAAAACTGTTTTTT. Protein: CASSFRSSGGTNEKLFF. The whole variable domain, filled in from reference TRBV27 and TRBJ1-4, reads EAQVTQNPRYLITVTGKKLTVTCSQNMNHEYMSWYRQDPGLGLRQIYYSMNVEVTDKGDVPEGYKVSRKEKRNFPLILESPSPNQTSLYFCASSFRSSGGTNEKLFFGSGTQLSVL.

The chain uses TRBV7-8 and TRBJ1-2, with D possibly matching TRBD1 (6 bases). This CDR3 contains 14 residues. Germline CDR1 SGHVS, CDR2 FQNEAQ. Trimming removed 7 bases from V and 0 bases from J, with 12 bases in between. The CDR3 nucleotides read TGTGCCAGCACTAGGGGGGGCTCTAACTATGGCTACACCTTC. Its protein product is CASTRGGSNYGYTF.

CDR3 DNA: TGTGCCACCAGCAGAGAAAGGGACATAAATCAGCCCCAGCATTTT. The encoded protein is CATSRERDINQPQHF. This chain connects TRBV15 to TRBJ1-5; tentative D call: TRBD1 (6 bases). V was clipped by 0 bases and J by 4 bases, with 10 bases between them. The CDR3 length is 15 residues. Germline V gene data show CDR1 as LNHNV and CDR2 as YYDKDF (reference sequence).

The chain uses TRBV19 and TRBJ1-6; D gene uncertain. The CDR3 consists of 14 residues. Germline-derived CDR1 and CDR2 are LNHDA and SQIVND (reference sequence). V gave up 7 bases and J gave up 7 bases, with 14 bases separating them. CDR3 sequence reads: CASMFAGRNSPLHF. CDR3 nucleotides: TGTGCCAGTATGTTCGCGGGGAGGAATTCACCCCTCCACTTT.

The chain uses TRBV5-4 and TRBJ1-2; possible D gene TRBD1, 5 bases. The CDR3 spans 15 residues. The V and J ends lost 5 bases and 3 bases respectively, with 17 bases between them. Germline V CDR1 and CDR2: SGHNT, YYREEE (reference sequence). The DNA of the CDR3 is TGTGCCAGCAGGGAGCAGGGTGTCTCCTACTATGGCTACACCTTC. Encoded protein: CASREQGVSYYGYTF.

The rearrangement links TRBV3-1 (or the pseudogene TRBV3-2) to TRBJ1-1, with D uncertain. The V end lost 4 bases, the J end lost 2 bases, and 8 bases lay between the germline ends. CDR1 is LGHDT and CDR2 is YNNKEL in the germline V gene (reference sequence). The CDR3 length is 13 residues. The CDR3 sequence: CASSPDINTEAFF. CDR3 bases: TGTGCCAGCAGCCCCGACATCAACACTGAAGCTTTCTTT.

The rearrangement uses TRBV7-2 and TRBJ2-3; D unclear. Trimming removed 2 bases from V and 2 bases from J, with 14 bases in between. Germline V gene data show CDR1 as SGHTA and CDR2 as FQGNSA. The CDR3 sequence is 16 residues long. The DNA of the CDR3 is TGTGCCAGCAGCTTACGCCCTAGTGCAACCACAGATACGCAGTATTTT. Protein: CASSLRPSATTDTQYF.

This rearrangement joins TRBV2 to TRBJ1-1; 8 bases agree with TRBD1. From germline, CDR1 is SNHLY and CDR2 FYNNEI. The length of the CDR3 is 16 residues. Trimming removed 0 bases from V and 10 bases from J; junction bases left unmatched: 13. The CDR3 here is CASSEARTGLASLAFF. CDR3 nucleotide sequence: TGTGCCAGCAGTGAAGCTAGGACAGGGCTCGCCTCCCTAGCTTTCTTT.

This chain links TRBV5-1 with TRBJ2-3; D might be TRBD1 (5 bases). Germline V gives CDR1 SGHRS, CDR2 YFSETQ. The V gene lost 1 base and the J gene lost 1 base, with 10 bases spanning the gap. This CDR3 is built from 15 residues. The CDR3 nucleotides are TGCGCCAGCAGCTTGCAGGGATATGGCACAGATACGCAGTATTTT. This sequence encodes CASSLQGYGTDTQYF.